This T cell receptor beta chain was identified in a study of OX40 agonist ivuxolimab in advanced cancers. Study-wide context: Ivuxolimab was a fully human IgG2 agonistic monoclonal antibody targeting the costimulatory receptor OX40 (CD134). Intravenous ivuxolimab was administered to patients every 2 weeks at six dose levels: 0.01, 0.1, 0.3, 1.5, 3 and 10 mg/kg. Among the 50 to 55 dose-escalation patients, roughly 20 had hepatocellular carcinoma, around 15 melanoma, 9 renal cell carcinoma and 9 head and neck cancer. In the dose-escalation cohort, 65% to 85% of patients were male, and the mean age was around 60 years with a range of about 23 to 79. Patients were allowed to have had prior anti-PD-1, anti-PD-L1 or anti-CTLA-4 therapy, and 40% of the dose-escalation patients had previously received checkpoint inhibitors. Partial responses were achieved by three dose-escalation patients, of whom one had hepatocellular carcinoma and two had cutaneous melanoma. The purpose of peripheral TCRbeta sequencing was to test whether ivuxolimab changed TCR sequence diversity and led to clonal T-cell expansion. The paper reports the monotherapy dose-escalation portion (N ≈ 50 patients) of the phase I ivuxolimab trial. Broad study findings and their caveats: In the 0.1-3.0 mg/kg groups, partial responders had among the lowest normalized peripheral clonal expansion, particularly in CD8+ T cells. After ivuxolimab, more expanded clones were found on average in CD8+ T cells than in CD4+ T cells. The antigen specificity of the clonally expanded peripheral T cells was not determined. Low levels of normalized T-cell clonal expansion were also seen in some patients who did not respond. Clonal expansion of both CD4+ and CD8+ blood T cells was observed from baseline to week 6 at doses 0.1 to 3.0 mg/kg.

Points on this clone: Its antigen is not yet known. Base qualities were left out, and no much larger clone turns up one base away.

Clipping removes 3 bases from V and 4 bases from J, with 16 as the unmatched junction base count. The CDR1 and CDR2 encoded by the germline V gene are LGHNA and YSLEER. The CDR3 has 18 amino acids, counting the end cysteine and phenylalanine. The read is trimmed to its CDR3 DNA, 54 bases read in frame from base 1. Patients with autoimmune disease history or receiving systemic immunosuppression were excluded from the trial. Peripheral blood for TCR sequencing was drawn from every dose cohort at baseline, at cycle 4 day 1 and at cycle 7 day 1. Samples were obtained from an open-label, multicenter, first-in-human phase I dose-escalation trial of ivuxolimab. The trial enrolled adults with locally advanced or metastatic head and neck squamous cell, hepatocellular, melanoma or renal cell carcinoma. Before TCR sequencing, CD4+ T cells and CD8+ T cells from peripheral blood were sorted into separate populations.

Genomic DNA was isolated from the sorted cells so that the TCRbeta CDR3 region could be sequenced. The immunoSEQ Assay was used to sequence the TCRbeta CDR3 regions. TCRdb took this table from immuneACCESS and kept in-frame rearrangements with V and J called. Such tables lack part of the clones; where checked against another copy, unresolved V genes explain under half of the gap, and the rest is unexplained. The sample records about 33,000 clones, less than 85% of which are singletons. 20% to 25% of the sample comes from the top ten. The material sequenced was CD4+ or CD8+ T cells sorted from blood, taken in a trial of the OX40 agonist ivuxolimab. The clonotype comes from an adult with an advanced solid tumor such as melanoma, head and neck, liver or kidney cancer. Recombination joined TRBV4-3 with TRBJ1-2, and TRBD1 matches 8 of the central bases. This receptor has the CDR3 CASSHTGTGLLSSYGYTF. At the DNA level, the sequence is TGCGCCAGCAGCCACACCGGGACAGGCCTACTTTCGAGCTATGGCTACACCTTC.